What follows are 26 T cell receptor beta chains derived from one specimen sequenced in a study of T cell clonotyping in hematopoietic cell transplantation. Clones were read by immunoSEQ multiplex PCR, and TCRdb kept only the in-frame ones, dropping some. The data contain 17,000 or so clones, roughly 90% of them singletons. Material: peripheral blood mononuclear cells. The receptor source for this set is a man aged 50 to 59 in good health. Some clones in this sample may be carry-over from other donors' samples.

V is TRBV4-1 and J is TRBJ2-6; maybe TRBD2 (6 bases). Trimming cost V 1 base and J 2 bases, with 6 bases left between them. Per germline, CDR1 MGHRA and CDR2 YSYEKL. CDR3 length: 15 residues. In nucleotides, the CDR3 is TGCGCCAGCAGCCAAGGGGGGGCTGGGGCCAACGTCCTGACTTTC. Translating it yields CASSQGGAGANVLTF.

The V and J genes are TRBV19 and TRBJ2-5, with 7 bases identical to TRBD1. Germline V gene lookup returns CDR1 LNHDA and CDR2 SQIVND (reference sequence). The trim removed 3 bases at V and 5 bases at J, leaving 6 bases unmatched. This CDR3 is 14 amino acids long. CDR3 DNA sequence: TGTGCCAGTAGTATTGGACAGGTTACGGAGACCCAGTACTTC. It codes for CASSIGQVTETQYF.

The V gene is TRBV2, the J gene TRBJ1-6; D ambiguous. Germline V gives CDR1 SNHLY, CDR2 FYNNEI. The V end was cut by 7 bases, the J end by 10 bases, with 8 bases between. The CDR3 totals 11 residues. The CDR3 DNA is TGTGCCAGCAATGAGAAATCACCCCTCCACTTT. Encoded protein: CASNEKSPLHF.

The chain couples TRBV19 to TRBJ2-5, with 8 positions matching TRBD1. Losses at the gene ends were 9 bases for V and 0 bases for J; bases not matched to a gene: 15. CDR3 length equals 17 residues. CDR1 LNHDA and CDR2 SQIVND come from the germline V gene (reference sequence). The CDR3 is CASRETGVTNDQETQYF. The CDR3 bases are TGTGCCAGCCGGGAGACAGGGGTCACCAACGACCAAGAGACCCAGTACTTC.

The chain carries TRBV12-5 and TRBJ2-3; D call uncertain. CDR3 length: 13 amino acids. Germline V lookup: CDR1 LGHNT, CDR2 FRNRAP. V lost 7 bases and J lost 1, with 9 bases in between. CDR3 in DNA: TGTGCTAGTGCCGACACTCGCACAGATACGCAGTATTTT. Translated, it gives CASADTRTDTQYF.

The V and J genes are TRBV29-1 and TRBJ2-7; a weak D match, TRBD2 (5 bases). The CDR3 consists of 13 residues. CDR1 is SQVTM and CDR2 is ANQGSEA in the germline V gene. V was cut by 3 bases and J by 2 bases, with 11 bases left in between. The CDR3 DNA is TGCAGCGTTGACCGTGGGAGTCCCTACGAGCAGTACTTC. Protein: CSVDRGSPYEQYF.

The V call is TRBV15, the J call TRBJ2-5, with a possible D match to TRBD1 (5 bases). CDR3 length: 14 amino acids. V lost 3 bases and J 7 bases, leaving 15 bases between the germline ends. Germline CDR1 reads LNHNV; CDR2 reads YYDKDF (reference sequence). The CDR3 nucleotides are TGTGCCACCAGCAGCCCTCAGACAGTCGGGACCCAGTACTTC. Amino acid sequence: CATSSPQTVGTQYF. The variable domain in full, completed from reference TRBV15 and TRBJ2-5, reads DAMVIQNPRYQVTQFGKPVTLSCSQTLNHNVMYWYQQKSSQAPKLLFHYYDKDFNNEADTPDNFQSRRPNTSFCFLDIRSPGLGDTAMYLCATSSPQTVGTQYFGPGTRLLVL.

J is TRBJ2-7 and V is TRBV14, with D uncertain. From germline, CDR1 is SGHDN and CDR2 FVKESK. With 1 base removed from V and 7 bases from J, the gap between germline ends came to 11 bases. The CDR3 consists of 13 residues. The CDR3: CASSQVFVGEQYF. DNA for the CDR3: TGTGCCAGCAGCCAAGTCTTCGTGGGGGAGCAGTACTTC.

The gene calls are TRBV29-1 and TRBJ1-1; D ambiguous. Deletions cut 4 bases from V and 5 bases from J, with 11 bases between. Germline CDR1 and CDR2: SQVTM and ANQGSEA. The CDR3 spans 12 residues. The chain's CDR3 is CSVGRQSTEAFF. Written as DNA, the CDR3 is TGCAGCGTTGGGCGGCAGTCGACTGAAGCTTTCTTT.

The genes are TRBV9 and TRBJ1-2, with D unclear. Germline CDR1 is SGDLS and CDR2 is YYNGEE. The CDR3 loop spans 13 amino acids. Trimming took 5 bases from V and 1 from J, leaving 9 bases between them. Written as DNA, the CDR3 is TGTGCCAGCAGACAAGGGAATAACTATGGCTACACCTTC. Translated, it gives CASRQGNNYGYTF.

This sequence joins TRBV2 and TRBJ1-1; D gene ambiguous. This CDR3 has 11 amino acids. V dropped 4 bases and J dropped 8 bases, with 8 bases sitting between them. The germline V gene has CDR1 SNHLY and CDR2 FYNNEI. This CDR3 is CASSVSGEAFF. The CDR3 DNA reads as TGTGCCAGCAGTGTGTCGGGGGAAGCTTTCTTT.

V gene TRBV4-1 combines with J gene TRBJ2-5; 7 positions match TRBD2. Trimming at V came to 1 base and at J to 5 bases, leaving 16 bases not matched to a gene. Germline V CDR1 and CDR2: MGHRA, YSYEKL. The CDR3 extends over 18 amino acids. CDR3 amino acids: CASSQGVWTRDVRETQYF. Written as DNA, the CDR3 is TGCGCCAGCAGCCAAGGCGTCTGGACTAGAGATGTTCGCGAGACCCAGTACTTC.

The gene calls are TRBV5-4 and TRBJ1-2; the D is unclear. The CDR3 length is 12 residues. Germline V lookup: CDR1 SGHNT, CDR2 YYREEE (reference sequence). Trimming stripped 3 bases from V and 4 bases from J, with 7 bases between. The CDR3 loop is CASSSAGYGYTF. The CDR3 nucleotides are TGTGCCAGCAGCTCAGCAGGCTATGGCTACACCTTC.

Comments on this clone: This CDR3 is also generated by other DNA sequences in the sample. The V gene is TRBV7-2, the J gene TRBJ2-5; D is unresolved. The V and J ends lost 5 bases and 2 bases respectively, with 3 bases between them. Germline CDR1 and CDR2: SGHTA and FQGNSA. The CDR3 has 11 residues. In DNA, the CDR3 is TGTGCCAGCAGCCCTCAAGAGACCCAGTACTTC. This encodes CASSPQETQYF.

V is TRBV4-2 and J is TRBJ2-1; TRBD2 might be the D (5 bases). Germline V gene lookup returns CDR1 LGHNA and CDR2 YNFKEQ. The V end lost 4 bases, the J end lost 5 bases, and 15 bases lay between the germline ends. This CDR3 has 15 amino acids. In DNA form, the CDR3 reads TGTGCCAGCAGCCTCCTTCTTCGAGGGAACAATGAGCAGTTCTTC. It translates to CASSLLLRGNNEQFF.

V and J are TRBV4-1 and TRBJ2-7, with D possibly matching TRBD1 (6 bases). The CDR3 has 13 residues. From germline, CDR1 is MGHRA and CDR2 YSYEKL. Deletions cut 0 bases from V and 8 bases from J, with 11 bases between. CDR3 sequence reads: CASSQDQGYQQYF. Here the CDR3 DNA reads TGCGCCAGCAGCCAAGATCAGGGGTATCAGCAGTACTTC.

The chain uses TRBV9 and TRBJ2-3; a possible D gene is TRBD2 (5 bases). Trimming stripped 4 bases from V and 1 base from J, with 16 bases between. The CDR3 consists of 16 residues. Germline-derived CDR1 and CDR2 are SGDLS and YYNGEE. The CDR3 nucleotides are TGTGCCAGCAGCCAAGCCTTTATTAGCGGCACAGATACGCAGTATTTT. Encoded protein: CASSQAFISGTDTQYF.

This clone turned up a few times. V gene TRBV2 combines with J gene TRBJ1-2, with D possibly TRBD1 on 5 matching bases. The CDR3 is 14 amino acids. Germline V CDR1 and CDR2: SNHLY, FYNNEI. Trimming removed 5 bases at V and 4 bases at J, with 14 bases between. CDR3 residues: CASSQFPQVYGYTF. CDR3 nucleotide sequence: TGTGCCAGCAGTCAATTTCCACAGGTCTATGGCTACACCTTC.

CDR3 residues: CASSFSPTGGFGYTF. The CDR3 region has the DNA TGTGCCAGCTCATTTAGCCCCACGGGAGGGTTTGGCTACACCTTC. The chain recombines TRBV6-5 with TRBJ1-2; no reliable D call. The CDR3 is 15 amino acids. Germline V gene lookup returns CDR1 MNHEY and CDR2 SVGAGI. With 8 bases removed from V and 7 bases from J, the gap between germline ends came to 23 bases.

The chain uses TRBV6-5 and TRBJ1-2; D unclear. Germline V gene data show CDR1 as MNHEY and CDR2 as SVGAGI. The CDR3 is made up of 13 amino acids. Deletions cut 2 bases from V and 2 bases from J, with 6 bases between. CDR3 region: CASSYDRNYGYTF. As DNA, the CDR3 is TGTGCCAGCAGTTACGATCGGAACTATGGCTACACCTTC.

The chain combines TRBV6-6 with TRBJ1-5; D is perhaps TRBD1 (5 bases). The germline CDR1 and CDR2 sequences are MNHNY and SVGAGI (reference sequence). The ends were cut back, 6 bases at V and 1 base at J, with 10 bases in the middle. The CDR3 runs to 14 residues. The CDR3 DNA is TGTGCCAGCAGAGAAGGGGTGAGCAATCAGCCCCAGCATTTT. Its protein is CASREGVSNQPQHF.

This chain's CDR3 is CASSSGTGPSGYEQYF. CDR3 sequence (DNA): TGTGCCAGCAGCTCCGGGACAGGGCCGTCTGGCTACGAGCAGTACTTC. The chain joins TRBV7-2 to TRBJ2-7; 9 bases line up with TRBD1. CDR3 size: 16 residues. After removal of 4 bases from V and 3 bases from J, the junction contained 10 bases not matched to a gene. Germline V gene data show CDR1 as SGHTA and CDR2 as FQGNSA.

The J gene is TRBJ2-2, the V gene TRBV13; 7 nucleotides align to TRBD2. Trimming at V came to 4 bases and at J to 1 base, leaving 6 bases not matched to a gene. Per the germline V gene, CDR1 is PRHDT and CDR2 is FYEKMQ (reference sequence). CDR3 size: 16 residues. CDR3 nucleotide sequence: TGTGCCAGCAGCTCCCGGCCGGGGGGGAACACCGGGGAGCTGTTTTTT. The encoded protein is CASSSRPGGNTGELFF.

The rearrangement links TRBV28 to TRBJ1-2; D call uncertain. CDR1 and CDR2 from the germline V gene are MDHEN and SYDVKM. This CDR3 has 13 residues. Trimming removed 10 bases from V and 6 bases from J, with 18 bases in between. The CDR3 nucleotides are TGTGCCACCACGGGGAGTCTCCCTGATGGCTACACCTTC. Its translation: CATTGSLPDGYTF.

The chain recombines TRBV19 with TRBJ1-5; D is possibly TRBD1 (5 bases). Per the germline V gene, CDR1 is LNHDA and CDR2 is SQIVND (reference sequence). With 4 bases removed from V and 3 bases from J, the gap between germline ends came to 7 bases. The CDR3 extends over 13 amino acids. The DNA of the CDR3 is TGTGCCAGTAGTAAAGGGACCAATCAGCCCCAGCATTTT. This codes for CASSKGTNQPQHF.

This chain connects TRBV18 to TRBJ1-6; D may be TRBD1 (5 bases). The germline V gene encodes CDR1 KGHSH and CDR2 LQKENI. Trimming left V 3 bases short and J 7 bases short, with 7 bases between. CDR3 size: 13 residues. As DNA, the CDR3 is TGTGCCAGCTCACCGGACATCAATTCACCCCTCCACTTT. The encoded protein is CASSPDINSPLHF.